This T cell receptor (beta chain) was retrieved from a study of shared clonotypes between healthy human individuals. The overall study: The donors, a couple of women and a few men, were aged 18 to 49.

V shed 3 bases and J 7 bases; nucleotides not matched to a gene: 2. The CDR3 totals 13 residues. CDR1 and CDR2 (germline): KGHSH, LQKENI. Per the study methods: In the immunoSEQ data, sequences were junction-only and lacked quality scores, so filtering differed. The method was immunoSEQ multiplex PCR; TCRdb's version includes in-frame clones alone and lacks a portion of them. That table supplies the V and J calls and clone size; D and trimming were determined from the DNA. This repertoire shows under 600,000 clones, approximately 95% found once; its top ten account for 0.05% to 0.07%. This sequence joins TRBV18 and TRBJ1-2, with TRBD1 identical over 10 bases. The source is a young woman in good health. Input material: naive CD4+ T cells sorted from blood. Subset of the sample: CD45RA+ positively selected. The CDR3 spells CASSPGQGSGYTF. As DNA, the CDR3 is TGTGCCAGCTCACCGGGACAGGGGAGTGGCTACACCTTC.